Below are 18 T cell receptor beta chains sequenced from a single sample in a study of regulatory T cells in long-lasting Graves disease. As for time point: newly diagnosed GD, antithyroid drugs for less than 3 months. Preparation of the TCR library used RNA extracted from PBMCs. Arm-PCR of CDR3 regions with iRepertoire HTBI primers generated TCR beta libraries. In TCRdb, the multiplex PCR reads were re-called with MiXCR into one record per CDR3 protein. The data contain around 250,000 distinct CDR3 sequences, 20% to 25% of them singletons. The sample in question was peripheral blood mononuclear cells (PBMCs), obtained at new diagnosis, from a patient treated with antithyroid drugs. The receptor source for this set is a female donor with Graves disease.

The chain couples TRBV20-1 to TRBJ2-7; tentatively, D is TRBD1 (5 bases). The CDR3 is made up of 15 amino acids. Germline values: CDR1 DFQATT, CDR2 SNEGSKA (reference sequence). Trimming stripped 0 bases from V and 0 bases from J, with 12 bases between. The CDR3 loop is CSAREWGLSSYEQYF. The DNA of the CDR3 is TGCAGTGCTAGAGAATGGGGCCTAAGCTCCTACGAGCAGTACTTC.

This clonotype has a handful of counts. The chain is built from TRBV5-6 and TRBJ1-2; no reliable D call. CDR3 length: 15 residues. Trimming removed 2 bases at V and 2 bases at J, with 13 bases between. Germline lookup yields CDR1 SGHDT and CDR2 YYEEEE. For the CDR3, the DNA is TGTGCCAGCAGCTTATTTTCCCTCTTGAACTATGGCTACACCTTC. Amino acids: CASSLFSLLNYGYTF.

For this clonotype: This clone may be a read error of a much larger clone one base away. CDR3 coding DNA: TGCAGTGCCTGGGCAGGGTACAATGAGCAGTCCTTC. Encoded protein: CSAWAGYNEQSF. V and J are TRBV20-1 and TRBJ2-1, with D possibly matching TRBD1 (5 bases). Germline lookup yields CDR1 DFQATT and CDR2 SNEGSKA (reference sequence). There are 12 residues in the CDR3.

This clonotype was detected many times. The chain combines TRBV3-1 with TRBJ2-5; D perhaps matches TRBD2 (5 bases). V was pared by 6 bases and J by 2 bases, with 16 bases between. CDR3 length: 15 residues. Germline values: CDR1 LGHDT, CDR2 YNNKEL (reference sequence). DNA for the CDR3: TGTGCCAGCAGGAGAAGAGGGAAAGCACAAGAGACCCAGTACTTC. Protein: CASRRRGKAQETQYF.

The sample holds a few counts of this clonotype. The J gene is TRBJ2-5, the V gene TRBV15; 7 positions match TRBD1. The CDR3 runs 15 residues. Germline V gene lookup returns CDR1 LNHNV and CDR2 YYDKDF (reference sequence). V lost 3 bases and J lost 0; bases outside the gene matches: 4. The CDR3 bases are TGTGCCACCAGCAGGGAGGACAGGTACCAAGAGACCCAGTACTTC. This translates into CATSREDRYQETQYF. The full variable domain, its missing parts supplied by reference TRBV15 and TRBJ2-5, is DAMVIQNPRYQVTQFGKPVTLSCSQTLNHNVMYWYQQKSSQAPKLLFHYYDKDFNNEADTPDNFQSRRPNTSFCFLDIRSPGLGDTAMYLCATSREDRYQETQYFGPGTRLLVL.

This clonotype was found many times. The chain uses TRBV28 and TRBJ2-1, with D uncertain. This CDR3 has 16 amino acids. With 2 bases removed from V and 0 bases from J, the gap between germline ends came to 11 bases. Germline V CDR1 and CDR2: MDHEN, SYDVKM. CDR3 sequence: CASSLPTRFSYNEQFF. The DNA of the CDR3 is TGTGCCAGCAGTTTACCGACACGTTTCTCCTACAATGAGCAGTTCTTC. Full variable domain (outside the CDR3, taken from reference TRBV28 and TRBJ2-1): DVKVTQSSRYLVKRTGEKVFLECVQDMDHENMFWYRQDPGLGLRLIYFSYDVKMKEKGDIPEGYSVSREKKERFSLILESASTNQTSMYLCASSLPTRFSYNEQFFGPGTRLTVL.

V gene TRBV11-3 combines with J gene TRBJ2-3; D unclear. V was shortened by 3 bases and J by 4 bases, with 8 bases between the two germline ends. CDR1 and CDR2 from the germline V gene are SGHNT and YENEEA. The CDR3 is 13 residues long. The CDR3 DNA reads TGTGCCAGCAGCTTCAACAGAGCAGATACGCAGTATTTT. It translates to CASSFNRADTQYF.

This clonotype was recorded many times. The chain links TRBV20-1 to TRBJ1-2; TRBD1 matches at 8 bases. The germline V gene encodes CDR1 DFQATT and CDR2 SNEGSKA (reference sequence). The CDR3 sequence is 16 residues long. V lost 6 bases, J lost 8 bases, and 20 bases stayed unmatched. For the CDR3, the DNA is TGCAGTGCCACACAGGGGGGGAACCAGCCACATACCGGCTACACCTTC. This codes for CSATQGGNQPHTGYTF.

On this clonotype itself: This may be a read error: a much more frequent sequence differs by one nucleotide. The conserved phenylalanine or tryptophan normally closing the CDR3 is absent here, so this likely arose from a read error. Here the CDR3 DNA reads TGTGCCAGCAGACCACCGGGACTACCAGGCCCCGGGGAGCTGTTTCTT. Encoded protein: CASRPPGLPGPGELFL. The V call is TRBV6-1, the J call TRBJ2-2; 7 positions agree with TRBD2. V was pared by 6 bases and J by 6 bases, with 13 bases of the junction left unmatched. Germline V gene sequence: CDR1 MNHNS, CDR2 SASEGT. This CDR3 comprises 16 residues.

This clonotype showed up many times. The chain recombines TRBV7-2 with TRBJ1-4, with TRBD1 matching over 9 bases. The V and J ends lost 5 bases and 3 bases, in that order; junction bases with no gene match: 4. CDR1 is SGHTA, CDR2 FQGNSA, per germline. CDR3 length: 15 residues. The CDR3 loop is CASSPDRGANEKLFF. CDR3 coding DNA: TGTGCCAGCAGCCCAGACAGGGGGGCTAATGAAAAACTGTTTTTT.

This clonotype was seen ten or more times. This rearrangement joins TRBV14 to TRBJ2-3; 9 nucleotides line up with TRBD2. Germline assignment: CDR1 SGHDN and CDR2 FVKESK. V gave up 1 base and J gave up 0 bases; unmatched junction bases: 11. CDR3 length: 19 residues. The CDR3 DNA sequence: TGTGCCAGCAGCCAAGTATTGGCTAGCGGGAAAGGTAGCACAGATACGCAGTATTTT. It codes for CASSQVLASGKGSTDTQYF.

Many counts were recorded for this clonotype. The chain's CDR3 is CASSHQTYNEQFF. CDR3 bases: TGTGCCAGCAGCCATCAGACGTACAATGAGCAGTTCTTC. The chain has TRBV7-2 and TRBJ2-1; D is ambiguous. This CDR3 region has 13 residues. The V gene's germline CDR1 is SGHTA and CDR2 FQGNSA. Trimming cost V 5 bases and J 4 bases, with 9 bases left between them.

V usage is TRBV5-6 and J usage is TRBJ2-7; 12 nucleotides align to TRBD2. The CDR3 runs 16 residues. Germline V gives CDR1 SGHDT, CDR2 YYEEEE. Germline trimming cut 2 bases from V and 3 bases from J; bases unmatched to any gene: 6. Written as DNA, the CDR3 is TGTGCCAGCAGCTTTTTCCGGACTAGCGGGAACTACGAGCAGTACTTC. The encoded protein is CASSFFRTSGNYEQYF.

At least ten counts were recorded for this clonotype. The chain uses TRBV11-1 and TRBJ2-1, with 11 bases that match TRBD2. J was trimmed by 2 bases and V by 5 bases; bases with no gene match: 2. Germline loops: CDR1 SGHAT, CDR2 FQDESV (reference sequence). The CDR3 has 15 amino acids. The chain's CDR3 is CASSHSGGAYNEQFF. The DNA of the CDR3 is TGTGCCAGCAGCCATAGCGGGGGGGCCTACAATGAGCAGTTCTTC.

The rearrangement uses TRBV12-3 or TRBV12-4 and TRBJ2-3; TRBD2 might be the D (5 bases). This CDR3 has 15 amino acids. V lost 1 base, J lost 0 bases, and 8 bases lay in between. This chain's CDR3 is CASSLVGDSTDTQYF. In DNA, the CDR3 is TGTGCCAGCAGTTTAGTCGGGGATAGCACAGATACGCAGTATTTT.

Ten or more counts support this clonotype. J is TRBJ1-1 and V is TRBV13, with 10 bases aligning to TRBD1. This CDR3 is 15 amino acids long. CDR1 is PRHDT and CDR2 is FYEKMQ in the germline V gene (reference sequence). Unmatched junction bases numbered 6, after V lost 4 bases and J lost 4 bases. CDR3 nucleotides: TGTGCCAGCAGCTGGGACAGGGGCCCCTCCACTGAAGCTTTCTTT. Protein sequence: CASSWDRGPSTEAFF.

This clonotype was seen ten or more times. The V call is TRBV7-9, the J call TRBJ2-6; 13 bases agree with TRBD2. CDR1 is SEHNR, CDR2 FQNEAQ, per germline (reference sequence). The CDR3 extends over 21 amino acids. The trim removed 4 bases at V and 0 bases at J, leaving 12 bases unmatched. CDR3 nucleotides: TGTGCCAGCAGCTCCCCACCCGGGACTAGCGGGACGCTCTCTGGGGCCAACGTCCTGACTTTC. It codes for CASSSPPGTSGTLSGANVLTF.

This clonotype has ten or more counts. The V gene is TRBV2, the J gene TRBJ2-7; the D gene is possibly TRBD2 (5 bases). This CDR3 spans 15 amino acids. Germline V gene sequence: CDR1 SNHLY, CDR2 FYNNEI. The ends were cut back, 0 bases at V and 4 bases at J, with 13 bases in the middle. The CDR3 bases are TGTGCCAGCAGTGAAGCCCCGGGGAAAGAATACGAGCAGTACTTC. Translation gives CASSEAPGKEYEQYF.